The clone carrying this T cell receptor (beta chain) was counted between two and nine times. No antigen is known for it. Germline V gives CDR1 SGDLS, CDR2 YYNGEE. The CDR3 extends over 13 amino acids. V gave up 2 bases and J gave up 2 bases, with 7 bases separating them. Unique molecular identifiers tagged the TCRbeta library. TCRdb recomputed calls from the PCR reads with MiXCR, one row per CDR3 protein. The sample contains about 350,000 distinct CDR3 sequences, roughly 17% of which appear only once. The sample belongs to a study of T-cell reconstitution after alpha-beta-depleted transplantation in children. Study outcomes and limitations: Some patients' high day-60 TCRbeta diversity was traced to surviving recipient T cells and thymic progenitors.

The sample in question was PBMCs, mostly from graft donor cells, obtained 360 days after TCRalphabeta/CD19-depleted stem cell transplant. V is TRBV9 and J is TRBJ2-5; D might be TRBD2 (5 bases). The sequence was collected from a male patient between 2 and 10 years old who had a stem cell transplant for acute lymphoblastic leukemia, so the T cells may come from the graft donor. CDR3 sequence: CASSVGGQETQYF. The CDR3 nucleotides are TGTGCCAGCAGCGTCGGCGGGCAAGAGACCCAGTACTTC.